The 9 T cell receptor beta chains below all came from one sample that was sequenced in a study of cytomegalovirus exposure and HLA in healthy donors. The PCR had 60 Vbeta and 13 Jbeta primers. Measured with immunoSEQ multiplex PCR; TCRdb has only the in-frame clones, and not every one. The sample yields 100,000 to 150,000 clones, over 60% seen once. The sequenced material came from PBMCs. The source of these receptors is a woman in her thirties or forties in good health and CMV-seropositive.

The chain couples TRBV25-1 to TRBJ1-4, with D uncertain. The CDR3 is 14 amino acids. Germline V gene lookup returns CDR1 MGHDK and CDR2 SYGVNS. With 7 bases removed from V and 0 bases from J, the gap between germline ends came to 9 bases. The CDR3 nucleotides are TGTGCCAGCACCGATAGAGCAACTAATGAAAAACTGTTTTTT. Protein: CASTDRATNEKLFF.

This clone has a handful of counts. CDR3 DNA sequence: TGTGCCAGCAGCCTAGTAGGGGTCTACACAGATACGCAGTATTTT. Translating it yields CASSLVGVYTDTQYF. The chain carries TRBV7-9 and TRBJ2-3, with a possible D match to TRBD1 (5 bases). The CDR3 runs 15 residues. V was cut by 5 bases and J by 2 bases, with 14 bases left in between. Germline CDR1 and CDR2: SEHNR and FQNEAQ (reference sequence).

The chain carries TRBV5-1 and TRBJ1-5; TRBD1 matches at 7 bases. The CDR3 contains 14 residues. The junction had 7 bases not matched to a gene; V was cut back by 4 bases and J by 6 bases. Germline V lookup: CDR1 SGHRS, CDR2 YFSETQ. The DNA for the CDR3 is TGCGCCAGCAGCCTGGGGACAGCCGGTCAGCCCCAGCATTTT. Translated: CASSLGTAGQPQHF. Using reference TRBV5-1 and TRBJ1-5 for the parts outside the CDR3, the full variable domain is KAGVTQTPRYLIKTRGQQVTLSCSPISGHRSVSWYQQTPGQGLQFLFEYFSETQRNKGNFPGRFSGRQFSNSRSEMNVSTLELGDSALYLCASSLGTAGQPQHFGDGTRLSIL.

The V call is TRBV9, the J call TRBJ1-1, with a possible D match to TRBD1 (6 bases). Germline V gene lookup returns CDR1 SGDLS and CDR2 YYNGEE. The CDR3 is made up of 14 amino acids. V gave up 4 bases and J gave up 6 bases, with 16 bases separating them. DNA of the CDR3: TGTGCCAGCAGCAGGGGGGGGGTGGGCGCTGAAGCTTTCTTT. Residues: CASSRGGVGAEAFF.

The rearrangement joins TRBV7-8 to TRBJ1-5, with 8 bases that match TRBD1. V trimming: 5 bases; J trimming: 2 bases; junction bases outside the gene matches: 5. The germline V gene has CDR1 SGHVS and CDR2 FQNEAQ. This CDR3 region has 15 residues. The CDR3 nucleotides are TGTGCCAGCAGCGAAATGACAGGGGGCAATCAGCCCCAGCATTTT. This gives the protein CASSEMTGGNQPQHF.

The chain links TRBV7-3 to TRBJ2-2; TRBD2 agrees at 9 bases. Germline assignment: CDR1 SGHTA and CDR2 FQGTGA. There are 13 residues in the CDR3. CDR3 sequence reads: CASGGTNTGELFF. The CDR3 DNA sequence: TGTGCGAGCGGGGGGACGAACACCGGGGAGCTGTTTTTT.

The rearrangement links TRBV5-1 to TRBJ2-1, with TRBD2 matching 9 bases. The trim removed 1 base at V and 5 bases at J, leaving 4 bases unmatched. The CDR3 contains 15 residues. CDR1 and CDR2 (germline): SGHRS, YFSETQ. Here the CDR3 reads CASSLRAGGDNEQFF. CDR3 nucleotides: TGCGCCAGCAGCTTGCGAGCGGGGGGCGACAATGAGCAGTTCTTC. Full variable domain (rest looked up from reference TRBV5-1 and TRBJ2-1): KAGVTQTPRYLIKTRGQQVTLSCSPISGHRSVSWYQQTPGQGLQFLFEYFSETQRNKGNFPGRFSGRQFSNSRSEMNVSTLELGDSALYLCASSLRAGGDNEQFFGPGTRLTVL.

This sequence joins TRBV18 and TRBJ1-1; 7 bases fit TRBD1. CDR3 length equals 16 residues. The J segment lost 0 bases and the V segment lost 6 bases, leaving 10 bases of the junction unmatched. In germline, CDR1 is KGHSH, CDR2 LQKENI. The CDR3 DNA sequence: TGTGCCAGCTCCCCTAACCCGGGACAGCTGAACACTGAAGCTTTCTTT. Translating gives CASSPNPGQLNTEAFF.

This chain uses TRBV6-5 with TRBJ2-1; 7 nucleotides match TRBD2. This CDR3 spans 15 amino acids. Germline V gene sequence: CDR1 MNHEY, CDR2 SVGAGI. V shed 6 bases and J 8 bases; nucleotides not matched to a gene: 13. The CDR3 coding sequence is TGTGCCAGCAGGGATGCCGGGAGGCCCCCCGATGAGCAGTTCTTC. Translation gives CASRDAGRPPDEQFF.